Each of the 12 T cell receptor beta chains below was sequenced from the same sample in a study of T cells after posttransplantation cyclophosphamide (dated by TCRdb to about 2016). The method was the immunoSEQ multiplex PCR assay. Sourced from immuneACCESS, this table was stored by TCRdb with only in-frame sequences that have V and J called. A share of the clones is absent; for the studies checked, an unresolved V gene accounts for under half, and the remainder has no known explanation. The sample has approximately 52,000 clones on record, roughly 84% of them singletons. Of the sample, around 2.8% falls within the top ten clones. Sequencing was performed on PBMCs. The receptor source for this set is a man aged 30 to 39 with a blood cancer, CMV-positive, and with a related stem cell donor.

This chain uses TRBV5-1 with TRBJ2-3; 7 bases line up with TRBD1. The CDR3 covers 15 residues. With V trimmed by 4 bases and J by 4 bases, 9 bases remained unmatched. CDR1 is SGHRS and CDR2 is YFSETQ in the germline V gene. CDR3: CASSRQGLLADTQYF. Written as DNA, the CDR3 is TGCGCCAGCAGCCGACAGGGCCTACTCGCAGATACGCAGTATTTT.

The chain recombines TRBV30 with TRBJ2-2; perhaps TRBD1 as D (6 bases). V lost 2 bases to trimming and J lost 5 bases, with 12 bases between them. There are 14 residues in the CDR3. Germline lookup yields CDR1 GTSNPN and CDR2 SVGIG (reference sequence). The CDR3, as DNA: TGTGCCTGGAGTCAGGGGAGTGGGACCGGGGAGCTGTTTTTT. Amino acid sequence: CAWSQGSGTGELFF.

V and J are TRBV7-2 and TRBJ2-7; 7 positions match TRBD1. The V segment lost 0 bases and the J segment 5 bases; nucleotides outside the gene matches: 1. Germline V gene sequence: CDR1 SGHTA, CDR2 FQGNSA. CDR3 length equals 13 residues. Here the CDR3 reads CASSLAGGNEQYF. The CDR3 bases are TGTGCCAGCAGCTTAGCAGGGGGCAACGAGCAGTACTTC.

The chain combines TRBV30 with TRBJ2-3; the match to TRBD2 covers 13 bases. CDR3 length: 16 amino acids. Germline CDR1 reads GTSNPN; CDR2 reads SVGIG (reference sequence). The CDR3 reads CAVTGLAGRHTDTQYF. For the CDR3, the DNA is TGTGCAGTGACGGGACTAGCGGGAAGACACACAGATACGCAGTATTTT.

CDR3 in amino acids: CASSHGTSDSYEQYF. The CDR3 bases are TGTGCCAGCAGCCACGGGACTAGCGACTCCTACGAGCAGTACTTC. J is TRBJ2-7 and V is TRBV4-2; TRBD2 aligns across 10 bases. CDR1 and CDR2 (germline): LGHNA, YNFKEQ. CDR3 length equals 15 residues. V was pared by 3 bases and J by 0 bases, with 2 bases of the junction left unmatched.

The chain is built from TRBV5-1 and TRBJ2-1; 16 bases line up with TRBD2. With 4 bases clipped from V and 10 bases from J, the junction kept 11 bases outside the gene matches. The CDR3 runs 17 residues. Germline V CDR1 and CDR2: SGHRS, YFSETQ. CDR3 nucleotides: TGCGCCAGCAGCATGGGACTAGCGGGAGGGGTATCGGAGGAGCAGTTCTTC. Its translation is CASSMGLAGGVSEEQFF.

The chain links TRBV30 to TRBJ1-5; 8 nucleotides line up with TRBD1. Germline V lookup: CDR1 GTSNPN, CDR2 SVGIG (reference sequence). CDR3 length: 14 amino acids. V was pared by 0 bases and J by 5 bases, with 3 bases of the junction left unmatched. CDR3 DNA: TGTGCCTGGAGTGTCGGGACAGGTCATCAGCCCCAGCATTTT. Translated: CAWSVGTGHQPQHF.

V usage is TRBV5-4 and J usage is TRBJ2-1, with 7 nucleotides matching TRBD2. Germline CDR1 is SGHNT and CDR2 is YYREEE (reference sequence). The ends lost 0 bases at V and 5 bases at J; junction bases unmatched: 5. This CDR3 region has 15 residues. The DNA for the CDR3 is TGTGCCAGCAGCTTGGCCGTTGGGGGGGACAATGAGCAGTTCTTC. Amino acids: CASSLAVGGDNEQFF.

The gene calls are TRBV28 and TRBJ2-3; possibly TRBD2 for D (5 bases). The CDR3 sequence is 13 residues long. Trimming removed 10 bases from V and 5 bases from J, with 16 bases in between. CDR1 is MDHEN and CDR2 is SYDVKM in the germline V gene. The CDR3 DNA follows: TGTGCCACTAGCCGACCAGATGGAGATACGCAGTATTTT. It codes for CATSRPDGDTQYF.

There are a few counts of this clone. V and J are TRBV10-3 and TRBJ2-6, with 8 positions matching TRBD1. With V trimmed by 9 bases and J by 3 bases, 10 bases remained unmatched. CDR1 is ENHRY, CDR2 SYGVKD, per germline. CDR3 length: 16 residues. Written as DNA, the CDR3 is TGTGCCATTCCCGGGACAGGAGGTAATGGGGCCAACGTCCTGACTTTC. It specifies CAIPGTGGNGANVLTF.

The J gene is TRBJ1-1, the V gene TRBV7-8; 8 bases are shared with TRBD1. The CDR3 loop spans 14 amino acids. Germline V gives CDR1 SGHVS, CDR2 FQNEAQ. J was trimmed by 4 bases and V by 3 bases; bases with no gene match: 4. The CDR3 reads CASSFRGRGTEAFF. The CDR3 bases are TGTGCCAGCAGCTTCAGGGGGCGCGGCACTGAAGCTTTCTTT.

This sequence joins TRBV25-1 and TRBJ2-1, with D possibly matching TRBD2 (5 bases). The V end was cut by 4 bases, the J end by 8 bases, with 15 bases between. The CDR3 runs 14 residues. The V gene's germline CDR1 is MGHDK and CDR2 SYGVNS. CDR3 in amino acids: CASSVDKTGYEQFF. The CDR3 DNA sequence: TGTGCCAGCAGTGTAGATAAAACGGGGTATGAGCAGTTCTTC.